Listed below are T cell receptor beta chains from one sample, sequenced in a study of a mutant IDH1 vaccine in newly diagnosed glioma. Their specific antigens are unknown. Assay used: immunoSEQ multiplex PCR; TCRdb lists only in-frame clones, some missing. The sample contains tens of thousands of clones, 80% of which appear only once. This specimen consisted of PBMCs, obtained from a glioma patient whose treatment included an IDH1 peptide vaccine. Every receptor here comes from a man aged 50-59 years with glioma. CDR3s leave out the opening cysteine and the closing phenylalanine or tryptophan. A clone size is listed for some rows: how often the clone was seen (once, few, many), or a class if it is expanded.

size: NA
J: TRBJ1-5
V: TRBV18
CDR3: ASSPLKGGSPQH

size: NA
J: TRBJ2-1
V: TRBV18
CDR3: ASSPRTGFDEQF

size: NA
J: TRBJ2-1
V: TRBV7-9
CDR3: ASSGPGTGDMNEQF

size: few
J: TRBJ2-7
V: TRBV7-9
CDR3: ASSPGTSYEQY

size: once
J: TRBJ1-1
V: TRBV6-5
CDR3: ASSYYTGGPEAF

size: NA
J: TRBJ2-7
V: TRBV6-5
CDR3: ASRQGSVYEQY

size: NA
J: TRBJ2-7
V: TRBV7-2
CDR3: ASSLAVGTYEQY

size: once
J: TRBJ2-7
V: TRBV11-3
CDR3: ASSLRVSYEQY

size: NA
J: TRBJ2-3
V: TRBV9
CDR3: ASSGTSGRMTDTQY

size: NA
J: TRBJ1-5
V: TRBV5-1
CDR3: ASSPEGSQPQH

size: NA
J: TRBJ2-2
V: TRBV7-9
CDR3: ASSFNSVGELF

size: NA
J: TRBJ1-5
V: TRBV7-3
CDR3: ASSLDRDQPQH

size: NA
J: TRBJ2-7
V: TRBV13
CDR3: ASSQEGQGTYEQY

size: NA
J: TRBJ2-5
V: TRBV4-1
CDR3: ASSPRRYQETQY

size: NA
J: TRBJ1-3
V: TRBV27
CDR3: ATLWDKGLSSGNTIY

size: NA
J: TRBJ1-5
V: TRBV30
CDR3: AWSVISNQPQH